Listed here are 27 T cell receptor beta chains from one sample, sequenced in a study of lymphopenia after photon versus proton radiotherapy. TCRdb's copy holds only in-frame clones and misses some; the assay was immunoSEQ multiplex PCR. The table lists 77,000 or so clones, 80% to 90% of them singletons, with 1.2% to 1.5% in the top ten. The source was peripheral blood, collected from a patient treated with proton-based radiotherapy. The receptors were sampled from a man aged 55 to 70 with pancreatic cancer.

V is TRBV6-6 and J is TRBJ1-3; no reliable D call. The CDR3 covers 16 residues. The ends were cut back, 0 bases at V and 1 base at J, with 10 bases in the middle. Germline CDR1 and CDR2: MNHNY and SVGAGI (reference sequence). CDR3 bases: TGTGCCAGCAGTTACTCGCCAGGTTGGTCTGGAAACACCATATATTTT. Its translation is CASSYSPGWSGNTIYF.

V usage is TRBV21-1 and J usage is TRBJ2-5; the table's D call of TRBD1 was not tested on the DNA. TRBV21-1 is flagged as a pseudogene. The CDR3 extends over 14 amino acids. CDR3 amino acids: CASSYSGVGETQYF. The DNA of the CDR3 is TGTGCCAGCAGCTACTCAGGGGTCGGGGAGACCCAGTACTTC.

V and J are TRBV6-6 and TRBJ2-1; 7 bases line up with TRBD1. This CDR3 has 16 amino acids. The germline V gene encodes CDR1 MNHNY and CDR2 SVGAGI (reference sequence). Trimming at V came to 0 bases and at J to 3 bases, leaving 5 bases not matched to a gene. The CDR3 sequence: CASSYSKGQDYNEQFF. CDR3 DNA: TGTGCCAGCAGTTACTCGAAAGGACAGGACTACAATGAGCAGTTCTTC.

The chain is built from TRBV15 and TRBJ1-6, with TRBD1 as a possible D gene (5 bases). The CDR3 spans 13 residues. The germline gives CDR1 LNHNV, CDR2 YYDKDF (reference sequence). The V and J ends lost 3 bases and 10 bases respectively, with 10 bases between them. For the CDR3, the DNA is TGTGCCACCAGCAGGATGAGGGACTCACCCCTCCACTTT. Its translation is CATSRMRDSPLHF.

The V and J genes are TRBV19 and TRBJ1-5; D possibly corresponds to TRBD1 (6 bases). This CDR3 has 13 residues. V was pared by 7 bases and J by 10 bases, with 17 bases between. CDR1 and CDR2 (germline): LNHDA, SQIVND (reference sequence). The CDR3 protein is CASTATGMEPQHF. For the CDR3, the DNA is TGTGCCAGTACCGCGACAGGTATGGAACCCCAGCATTTT.

V and J are TRBV20-1 and TRBJ1-3, with a weak D call TRBD1 (5 bases). Germline V CDR1 and CDR2: DFQATT, SNEGSKA (reference sequence). V lost 7 bases to trimming and J lost 4 bases, with 8 bases between them. This CDR3 region has 11 residues. CDR3 sequence: CSVPGGNTIYF. The CDR3 DNA sequence: TGCAGTGTCCCAGGGGGAAACACCATATATTTT.

This sequence joins TRBV5-1 and TRBJ1-3; D is uncertain. The germline V gene has CDR1 SGHRS and CDR2 YFSETQ. CDR3 length equals 16 residues. The V gene lost 2 bases and the J gene lost 0 bases, with 12 bases spanning the gap. Here the CDR3 DNA reads TGCGCCAGCAGCTTTCTAGAGGCCTCCTCTGGAAACACCATATATTTT. Protein sequence: CASSFLEASSGNTIYF.

The chain couples TRBV4-2 to TRBJ1-2; D is uncertain. The CDR3 sequence is 14 residues long. Trimming took off 1 base at V and 2 bases at J, with 8 bases between the two ends. Germline loops: CDR1 LGHNA, CDR2 YNFKEQ. CDR3 DNA sequence: TGTGCCAGCAGCCAAGTAGGGTCCAACTATGGCTACACCTTC. This sequence encodes CASSQVGSNYGYTF.

In this sample, this clone is medium-sized (0.01 to 0.1%). The chain links TRBV4-2 to TRBJ1-2; TRBD1 is a possible D gene (6 bases). The length of the CDR3 is 17 residues. V lost 0 bases and J lost 2, with 16 bases in between. Germline V lookup: CDR1 LGHNA, CDR2 YNFKEQ. Written as DNA, the CDR3 is TGTGCCAGCAGCCAAGATCCCTCGGGGGCCCAAAACTATGGCTACACCTTC. Its protein product is CASSQDPSGAQNYGYTF.

This clone was picked up a small number of times. V and J are TRBV5-1 and TRBJ1-1, with D possibly being TRBD1 (6 bases). The CDR3 has 13 residues. Trimming left V 0 bases short and J 9 bases short, with 12 bases between. Per germline, CDR1 SGHRS and CDR2 YFSETQ. Here the CDR3 reads CASSLGQALKAFF. CDR3 nucleotides: TGCGCCAGCAGCTTGGGACAGGCCCTGAAAGCTTTCTTT.

V is TRBV5-1 and J is TRBJ2-7; TRBD2 agrees at 8 bases. The germline V gene has CDR1 SGHRS and CDR2 YFSETQ. The CDR3 loop spans 14 amino acids. The V segment lost 1 base and the J segment 2 bases; nucleotides outside the gene matches: 2. Here the CDR3 DNA reads TGCGCCAGCAGCTTGTCCGGGAGGGCCTACGAGCAGTACTTC. Protein product: CASSLSGRAYEQYF.

The rearrangement links TRBV30 to TRBJ2-5; D unresolved. The length of the CDR3 is 16 residues. The V gene lost 4 bases and the J gene lost 3 bases, with 21 bases spanning the gap. The germline gives CDR1 GTSNPN, CDR2 SVGIG (reference sequence). Written as DNA, the CDR3 is TGTGCCTGGAATAACCGTTACCCCGATCCCAAAGAGACCCAGTACTTC. Its translation: CAWNNRYPDPKETQYF.

The chain uses TRBV27 and TRBJ2-1; 7 positions match TRBD1. This CDR3 has 15 residues. Germline V CDR1 and CDR2: MNHEY, SMNVEV (reference sequence). After removal of 3 bases from V and 9 bases from J, the junction contained 11 bases not matched to a gene. CDR3 DNA: TGTGCCAGCAGTTTTATAACAGGGGTTCCGAGTGAGCAGTTCTTC. It specifies CASSFITGVPSEQFF.

This chain links TRBV14 with TRBJ2-2, with D perhaps matching TRBD1 (5 bases). The germline V and J ends were trimmed by 4 bases and 3 bases, with 6 bases remaining between them. The CDR3 is 13 amino acids. Germline V CDR1 and CDR2: SGHDN, FVKESK. For the CDR3, the DNA is TGTGCCAGCAGCCTGACAGACACCGGGGAGCTGTTTTTT. It translates to CASSLTDTGELFF.

This clone was detected only a few times. The chain employs TRBV28 and TRBJ1-1, with D unclear. The CDR3 covers 12 residues. The V gene lost 2 bases and the J gene lost 7 bases, with 8 bases spanning the gap. The germline V gene has CDR1 MDHEN and CDR2 SYDVKM. CDR3 in amino acids: CASSLMEGEAFF. The CDR3 DNA reads TGTGCCAGCAGTTTAATGGAGGGTGAAGCTTTCTTT.

This chain links TRBV19 with TRBJ2-5, with TRBD2 matching 10 bases. The germline CDR1 and CDR2 sequences are LNHDA and SQIVND (reference sequence). V trimming: 3 bases; J trimming: 4 bases; junction bases outside the gene matches: 8. The length of the CDR3 is 16 residues. In DNA, the CDR3 is TGTGCCAGTAGTATGGGTAGGACTAGCGGAATAGAGACCCAGTACTTC. Residues: CASSMGRTSGIETQYF.

V gene TRBV15 combines with J gene TRBJ1-5; no reliable D call. Deletions cut 3 bases from V and 6 bases from J, with 9 bases between. Germline V lookup: CDR1 LNHNV, CDR2 YYDKDF (reference sequence). CDR3 length equals 13 residues. The CDR3 DNA sequence: TGTGCCACCAGCAGGCGGGGAGGTCAGCCCCAGCATTTT. It is translated as CATSRRGGQPQHF. The full variable domain, with the rest looked up from reference TRBV15 and TRBJ1-5, is DAMVIQNPRYQVTQFGKPVTLSCSQTLNHNVMYWYQQKSSQAPKLLFHYYDKDFNNEADTPDNFQSRRPNTSFCFLDIRSPGLGDTAMYLCATSRRGGQPQHFGDGTRLSIL.

The J gene is TRBJ2-7, the V gene TRBV11-2; D is possibly TRBD2 (6 bases). CDR3 length equals 14 residues. Trimming removed 7 bases at V and 2 bases at J, with 15 bases between. Per the germline V gene, CDR1 is SGHAT and CDR2 is FQNNGV. As DNA, the CDR3 is TGTGCCAGCACCTCCGGCGCGGGGACCTACGAGCAGTACTTC. Protein product: CASTSGAGTYEQYF.

This chain links TRBV19 with TRBJ2-1, with TRBD2 matching over 14 bases. CDR1 LNHDA and CDR2 SQIVND come from the germline V gene (reference sequence). This CDR3 has 15 amino acids. J was trimmed by 6 bases and V by 6 bases; bases with no gene match: 4. As DNA, the CDR3 is TGTGCCAGTAGCCCGACTAGCGGGAGGGCCAATGAGCAGTTCTTC. This codes for CASSPTSGRANEQFF.

This chain connects TRBV11-3 to TRBJ2-2, with TRBD1 matching over 10 bases. V trimming: 8 bases; J trimming: 7 bases; junction bases outside the gene matches: 7. The CDR3 covers 14 residues. Germline values: CDR1 SGHNT, CDR2 YENEEA. In DNA, the CDR3 is TGTGCCAGCTTAGGGACAGGGGTGGTCGGGGAGCTGTTTTTT. Its protein product is CASLGTGVVGELFF.

This chain connects TRBV7-9 to TRBJ1-1; D unclear. The germline V and J ends were trimmed by 2 bases and 2 bases, with 18 bases remaining between them. CDR3 length: 17 amino acids. Germline V lookup: CDR1 SEHNR, CDR2 FQNEAQ (reference sequence). Written as DNA, the CDR3 is TGTGCCAGCAGCTTACGGCAAGCTCATGGGGTAAACACTGAAGCTTTCTTT. Its translation is CASSLRQAHGVNTEAFF.

This clone was detected only a few times. The V gene is TRBV10-1, the J gene TRBJ2-2; possibly TRBD2 for D (7 bases). Germline assignment: CDR1 WNHNN and CDR2 SYGVQD (reference sequence). The CDR3 length is 16 residues. V lost 7 bases, J lost 1 base, and 16 bases lay in between. The CDR3 DNA reads as TGCGCCAGCATGAGGGGGGGAGCGTTGAACACCGGGGAGCTGTTTTTT. It yields the protein CASMRGGALNTGELFF.

This clone came up a few times. The chain employs TRBV28 and TRBJ2-5, with D perhaps TRBD2 (6 bases). V was cut by 4 bases and J by 3 bases, with 21 bases left in between. Germline values: CDR1 MDHEN, CDR2 SYDVKM. The length of the CDR3 is 17 residues. The CDR3 region is CASSSSLSGHLEETQYF. CDR3 bases: TGTGCCAGCAGTTCCTCCCTGAGCGGGCATTTGGAAGAGACCCAGTACTTC.

The genes are TRBV28 and TRBJ2-6, with a tentative D call TRBD1 (5 bases). Trimming took 6 bases from V and 2 from J, leaving 14 bases between them. Looked up from germline, CDR1 is MDHEN and CDR2 is SYDVKM. The CDR3 consists of 16 residues. CDR3 loop: CASRKPGRAGANVLTF. DNA of the CDR3: TGTGCCAGCAGAAAACCTGGCAGGGCTGGGGCCAACGTCCTGACTTTC. The full variable domain, in which reference TRBV28 and TRBJ2-6 provide the parts outside the CDR3, is DVKVTQSSRYLVKRTGEKVFLECVQDMDHENMFWYRQDPGLGLRLIYFSYDVKMKEKGDIPEGYSVSREKKERFSLILESASTNQTSMYLCASRKPGRAGANVLTFGAGSRLTVL.

With respect to this clone: Other DNA sequences in this specimen translate into the identical CDR3. The gene calls are TRBV7-8 and TRBJ2-5; no reliable D call. The germline V and J ends were trimmed by 0 bases and 5 bases, with 4 bases remaining between them. Germline CDR1 is SGHVS and CDR2 is FQNEAQ. This CDR3 contains 12 residues. CDR3 sequence reads: CASSLARETQYF. The CDR3 region has the DNA TGTGCCAGCAGCTTAGCAAGGGAGACCCAGTACTTC.

This chain uses TRBV28 with TRBJ2-5, with 9 bases matching TRBD2. V lost 6 bases to trimming and J lost 9 bases; unmatched junction nucleotides: 14. From germline, CDR1 is MDHEN and CDR2 SYDVKM. This CDR3 comprises 15 residues. The CDR3 DNA reads TGTGCCAGCAGCCCGGGACTAGCAGGAGATCTGGCCCAGTACTTC. Its translation: CASSPGLAGDLAQYF.

This clone was seen once. Within the sample, other DNA sequences also encode this same CDR3. The genes are TRBV29-1 and TRBJ2-1; 12 positions agree with TRBD2. CDR1 is SQVTM, CDR2 ANQGSEA, per germline. The J segment lost 4 bases and the V segment lost 3 bases, leaving 1 base of the junction unmatched. This CDR3 has 14 residues. The chain's CDR3 is CSVDLAGGYNEQFF. For the CDR3, the DNA is TGCAGCGTTGATCTAGCGGGAGGGTACAATGAGCAGTTCTTC.